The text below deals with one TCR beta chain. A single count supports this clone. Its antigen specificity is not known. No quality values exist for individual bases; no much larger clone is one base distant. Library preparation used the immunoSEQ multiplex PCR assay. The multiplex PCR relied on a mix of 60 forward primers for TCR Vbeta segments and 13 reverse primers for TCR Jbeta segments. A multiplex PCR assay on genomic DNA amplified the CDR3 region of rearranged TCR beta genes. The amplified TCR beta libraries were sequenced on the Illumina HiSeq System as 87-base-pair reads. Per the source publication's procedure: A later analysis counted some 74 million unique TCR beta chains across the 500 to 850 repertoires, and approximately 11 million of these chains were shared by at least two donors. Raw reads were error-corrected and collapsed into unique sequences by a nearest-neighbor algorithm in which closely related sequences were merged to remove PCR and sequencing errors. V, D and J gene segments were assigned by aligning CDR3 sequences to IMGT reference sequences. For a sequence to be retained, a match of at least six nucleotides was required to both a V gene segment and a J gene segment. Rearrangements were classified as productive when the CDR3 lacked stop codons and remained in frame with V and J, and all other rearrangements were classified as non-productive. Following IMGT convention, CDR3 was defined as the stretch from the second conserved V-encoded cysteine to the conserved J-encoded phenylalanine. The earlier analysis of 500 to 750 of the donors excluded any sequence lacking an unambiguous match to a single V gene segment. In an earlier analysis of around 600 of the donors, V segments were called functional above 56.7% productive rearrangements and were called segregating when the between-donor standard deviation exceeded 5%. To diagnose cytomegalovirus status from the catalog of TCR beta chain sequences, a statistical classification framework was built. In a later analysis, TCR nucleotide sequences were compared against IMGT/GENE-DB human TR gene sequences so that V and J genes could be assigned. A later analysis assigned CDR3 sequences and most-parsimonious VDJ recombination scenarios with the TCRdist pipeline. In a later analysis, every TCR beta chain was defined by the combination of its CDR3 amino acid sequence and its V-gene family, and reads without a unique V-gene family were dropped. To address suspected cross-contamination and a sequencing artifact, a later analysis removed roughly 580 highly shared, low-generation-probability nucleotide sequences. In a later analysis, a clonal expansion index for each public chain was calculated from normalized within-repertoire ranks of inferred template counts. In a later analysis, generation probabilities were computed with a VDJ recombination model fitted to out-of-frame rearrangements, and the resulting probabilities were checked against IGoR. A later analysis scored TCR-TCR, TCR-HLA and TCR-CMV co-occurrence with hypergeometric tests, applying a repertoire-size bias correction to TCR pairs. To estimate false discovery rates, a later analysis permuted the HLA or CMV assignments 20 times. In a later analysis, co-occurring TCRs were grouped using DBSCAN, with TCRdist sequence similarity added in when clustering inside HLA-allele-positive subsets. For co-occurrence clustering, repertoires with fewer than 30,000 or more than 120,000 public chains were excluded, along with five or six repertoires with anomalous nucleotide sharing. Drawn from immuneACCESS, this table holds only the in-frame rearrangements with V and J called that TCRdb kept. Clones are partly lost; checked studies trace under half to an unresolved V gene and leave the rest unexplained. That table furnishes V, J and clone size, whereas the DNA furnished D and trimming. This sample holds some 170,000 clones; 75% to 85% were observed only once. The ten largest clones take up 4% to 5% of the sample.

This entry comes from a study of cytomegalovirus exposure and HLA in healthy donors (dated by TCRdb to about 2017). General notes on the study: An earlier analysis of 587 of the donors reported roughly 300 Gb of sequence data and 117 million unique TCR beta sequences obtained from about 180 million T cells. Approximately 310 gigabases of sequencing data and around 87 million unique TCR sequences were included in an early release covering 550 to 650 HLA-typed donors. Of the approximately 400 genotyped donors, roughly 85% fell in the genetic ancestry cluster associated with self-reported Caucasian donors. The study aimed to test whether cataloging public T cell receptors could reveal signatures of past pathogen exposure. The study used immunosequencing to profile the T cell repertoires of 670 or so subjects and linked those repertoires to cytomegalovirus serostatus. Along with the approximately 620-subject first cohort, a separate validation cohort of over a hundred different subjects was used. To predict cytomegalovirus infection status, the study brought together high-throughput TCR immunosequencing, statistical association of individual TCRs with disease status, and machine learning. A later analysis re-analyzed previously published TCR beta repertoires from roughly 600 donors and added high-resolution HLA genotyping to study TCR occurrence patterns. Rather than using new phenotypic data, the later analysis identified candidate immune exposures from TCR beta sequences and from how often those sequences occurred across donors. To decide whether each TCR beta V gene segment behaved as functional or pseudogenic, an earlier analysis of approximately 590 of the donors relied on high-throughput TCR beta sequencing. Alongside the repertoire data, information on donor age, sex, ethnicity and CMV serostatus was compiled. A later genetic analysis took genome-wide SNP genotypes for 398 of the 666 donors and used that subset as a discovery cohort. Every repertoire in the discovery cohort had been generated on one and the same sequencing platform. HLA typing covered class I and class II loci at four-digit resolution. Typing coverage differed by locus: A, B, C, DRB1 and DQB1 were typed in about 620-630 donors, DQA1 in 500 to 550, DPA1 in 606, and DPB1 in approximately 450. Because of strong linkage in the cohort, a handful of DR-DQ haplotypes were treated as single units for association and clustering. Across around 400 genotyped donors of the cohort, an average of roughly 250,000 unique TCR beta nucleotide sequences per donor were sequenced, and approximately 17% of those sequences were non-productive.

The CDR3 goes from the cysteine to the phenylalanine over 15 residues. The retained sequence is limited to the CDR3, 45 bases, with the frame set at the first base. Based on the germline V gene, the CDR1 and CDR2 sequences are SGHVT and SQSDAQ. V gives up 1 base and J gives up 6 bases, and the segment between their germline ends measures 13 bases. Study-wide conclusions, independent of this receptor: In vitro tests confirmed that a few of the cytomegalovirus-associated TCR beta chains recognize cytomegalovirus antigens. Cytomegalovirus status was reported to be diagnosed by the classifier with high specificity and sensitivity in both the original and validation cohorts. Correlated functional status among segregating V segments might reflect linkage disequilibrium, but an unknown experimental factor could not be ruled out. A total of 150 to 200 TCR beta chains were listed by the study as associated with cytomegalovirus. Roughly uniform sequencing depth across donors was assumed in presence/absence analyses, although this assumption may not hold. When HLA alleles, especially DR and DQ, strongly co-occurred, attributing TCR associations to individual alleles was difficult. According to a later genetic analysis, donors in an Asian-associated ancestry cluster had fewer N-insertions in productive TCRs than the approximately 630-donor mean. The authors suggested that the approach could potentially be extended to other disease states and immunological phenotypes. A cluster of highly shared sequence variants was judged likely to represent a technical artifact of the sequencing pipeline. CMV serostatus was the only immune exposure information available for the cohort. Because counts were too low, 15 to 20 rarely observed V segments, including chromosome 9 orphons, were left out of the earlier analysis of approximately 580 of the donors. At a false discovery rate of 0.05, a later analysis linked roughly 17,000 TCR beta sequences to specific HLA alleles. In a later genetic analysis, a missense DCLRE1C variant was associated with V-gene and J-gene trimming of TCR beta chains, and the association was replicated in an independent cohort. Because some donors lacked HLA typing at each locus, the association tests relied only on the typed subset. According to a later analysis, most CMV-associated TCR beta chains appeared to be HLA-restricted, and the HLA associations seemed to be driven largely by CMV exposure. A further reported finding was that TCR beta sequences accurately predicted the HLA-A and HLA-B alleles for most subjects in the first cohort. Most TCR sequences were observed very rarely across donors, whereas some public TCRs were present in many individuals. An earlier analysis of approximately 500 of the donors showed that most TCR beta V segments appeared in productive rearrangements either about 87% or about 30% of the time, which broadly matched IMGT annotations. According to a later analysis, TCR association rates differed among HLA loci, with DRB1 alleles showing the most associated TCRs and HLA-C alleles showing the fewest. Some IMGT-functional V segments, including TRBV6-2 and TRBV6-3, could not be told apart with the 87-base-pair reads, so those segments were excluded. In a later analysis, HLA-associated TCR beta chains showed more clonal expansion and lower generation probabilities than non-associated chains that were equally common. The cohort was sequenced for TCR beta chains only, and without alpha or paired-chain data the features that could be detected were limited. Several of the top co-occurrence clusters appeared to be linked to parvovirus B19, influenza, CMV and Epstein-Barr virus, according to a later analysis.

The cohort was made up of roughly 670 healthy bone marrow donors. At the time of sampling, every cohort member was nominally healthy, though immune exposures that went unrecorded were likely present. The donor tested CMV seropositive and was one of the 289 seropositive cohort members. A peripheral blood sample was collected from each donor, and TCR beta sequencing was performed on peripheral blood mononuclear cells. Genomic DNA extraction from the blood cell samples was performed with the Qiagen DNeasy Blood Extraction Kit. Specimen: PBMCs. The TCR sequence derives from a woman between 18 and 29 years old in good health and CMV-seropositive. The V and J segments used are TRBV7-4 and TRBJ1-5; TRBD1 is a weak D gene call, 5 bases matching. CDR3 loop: CASSLVGGEGQPQHF. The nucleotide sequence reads TGTGCCAGCAGCTTAGTGGGGGGGGAGGGTCAGCCCCAGCATTTT.